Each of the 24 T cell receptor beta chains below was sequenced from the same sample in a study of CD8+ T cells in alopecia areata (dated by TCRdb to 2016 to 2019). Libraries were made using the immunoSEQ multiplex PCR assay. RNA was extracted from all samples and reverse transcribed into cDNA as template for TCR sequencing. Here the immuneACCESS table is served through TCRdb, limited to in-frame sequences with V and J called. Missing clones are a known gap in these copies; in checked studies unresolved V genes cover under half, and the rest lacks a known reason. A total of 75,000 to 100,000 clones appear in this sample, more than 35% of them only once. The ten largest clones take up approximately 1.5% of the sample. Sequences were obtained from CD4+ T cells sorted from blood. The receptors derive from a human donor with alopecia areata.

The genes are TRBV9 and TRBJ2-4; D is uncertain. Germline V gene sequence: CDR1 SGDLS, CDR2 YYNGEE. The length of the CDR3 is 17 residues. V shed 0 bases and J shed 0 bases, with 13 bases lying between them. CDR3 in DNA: TGTGCCAGCAGCGTAGTTCGTACCAGTGTAGCCAAAAACATTCAGTACTTC. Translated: CASSVVRTSVAKNIQYF.

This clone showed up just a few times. The CDR3 region has the DNA TGTGCCAGCAGCTTAGGACAGTTCAATGAAAAACTGTTTTTT. This encodes CASSLGQFNEKLFF. The gene calls are TRBV7-6 and TRBJ1-4; tentatively, D is TRBD1 (5 bases). The CDR3 extends over 14 amino acids. Germline V lookup: CDR1 SGHVS, CDR2 FNYEAQ. Trimming stripped 1 base from V and 5 bases from J, with 8 bases between.

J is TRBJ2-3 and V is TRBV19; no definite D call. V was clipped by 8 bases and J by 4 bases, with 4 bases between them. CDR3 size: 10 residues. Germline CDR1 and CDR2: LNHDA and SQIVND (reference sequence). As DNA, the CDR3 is TGTGCCAGTGGGGCAGATACGCAGTATTTT. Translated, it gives CASGADTQYF.

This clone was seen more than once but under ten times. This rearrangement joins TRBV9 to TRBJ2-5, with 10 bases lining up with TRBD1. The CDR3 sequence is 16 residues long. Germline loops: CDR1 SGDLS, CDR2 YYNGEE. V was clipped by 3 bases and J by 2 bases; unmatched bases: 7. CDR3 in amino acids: CASSAGVGQGQETQYF. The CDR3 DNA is TGTGCCAGCAGCGCCGGGGTGGGACAGGGGCAAGAGACCCAGTACTTC.

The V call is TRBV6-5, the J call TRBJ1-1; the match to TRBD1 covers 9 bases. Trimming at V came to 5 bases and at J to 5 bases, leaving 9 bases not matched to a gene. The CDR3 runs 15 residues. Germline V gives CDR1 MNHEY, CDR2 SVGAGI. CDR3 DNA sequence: TGTGCCAGCAGTCCCCTCTCGACAGGGGGAACTGAAGCTTTCTTT. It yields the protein CASSPLSTGGTEAFF.

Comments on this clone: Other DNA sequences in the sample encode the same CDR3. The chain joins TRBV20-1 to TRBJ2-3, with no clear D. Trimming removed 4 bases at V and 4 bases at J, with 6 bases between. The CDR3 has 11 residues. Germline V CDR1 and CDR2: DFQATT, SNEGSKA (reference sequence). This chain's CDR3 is CSATPADTQYF. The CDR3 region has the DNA TGCAGTGCTACCCCCGCAGATACGCAGTATTTT.

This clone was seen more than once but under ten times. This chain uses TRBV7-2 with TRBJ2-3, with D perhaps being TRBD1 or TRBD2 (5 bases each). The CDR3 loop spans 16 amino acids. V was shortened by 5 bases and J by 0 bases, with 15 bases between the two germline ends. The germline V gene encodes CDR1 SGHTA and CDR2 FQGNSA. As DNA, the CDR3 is TGTGCCAGCAGCCTCTCCGGGACGGTGAGCACAGATACGCAGTATTTT. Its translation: CASSLSGTVSTDTQYF.

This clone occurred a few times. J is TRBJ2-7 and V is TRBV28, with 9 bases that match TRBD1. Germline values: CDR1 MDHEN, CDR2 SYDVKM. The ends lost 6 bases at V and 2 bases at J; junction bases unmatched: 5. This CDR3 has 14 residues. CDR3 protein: CASRGDRVTYEQYF. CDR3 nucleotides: TGTGCCAGCAGGGGGGACAGGGTGACCTACGAGCAGTACTTC. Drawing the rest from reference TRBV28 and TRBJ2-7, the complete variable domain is DVKVTQSSRYLVKRTGEKVFLECVQDMDHENMFWYRQDPGLGLRLIYFSYDVKMKEKGDIPEGYSVSREKKERFSLILESASTNQTSMYLCASRGDRVTYEQYFGPGTRLTVT.

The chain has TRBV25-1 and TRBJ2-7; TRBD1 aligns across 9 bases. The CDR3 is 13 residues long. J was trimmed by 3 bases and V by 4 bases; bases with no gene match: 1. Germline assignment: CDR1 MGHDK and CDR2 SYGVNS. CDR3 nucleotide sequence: TGTGCCAGCAGTGGGGACAGGGACTACGAGCAGTACTTC. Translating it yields CASSGDRDYEQYF.

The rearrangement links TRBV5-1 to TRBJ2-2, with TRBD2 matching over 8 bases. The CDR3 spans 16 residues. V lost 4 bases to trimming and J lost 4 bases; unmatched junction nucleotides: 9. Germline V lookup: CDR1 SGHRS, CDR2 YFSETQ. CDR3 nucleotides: TGCGCCAGCAGCCCTTTAGCGGGACGGGGCACCGGGGAGCTGTTTTTT. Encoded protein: CASSPLAGRGTGELFF. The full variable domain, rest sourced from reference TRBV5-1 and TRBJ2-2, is KAGVTQTPRYLIKTRGQQVTLSCSPISGHRSVSWYQQTPGQGLQFLFEYFSETQRNKGNFPGRFSGRQFSNSRSEMNVSTLELGDSALYLCASSPLAGRGTGELFFGEGSRLTVL.

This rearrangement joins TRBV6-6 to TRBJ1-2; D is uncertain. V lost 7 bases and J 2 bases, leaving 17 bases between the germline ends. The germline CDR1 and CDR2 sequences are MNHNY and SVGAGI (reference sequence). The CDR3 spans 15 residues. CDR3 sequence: CASINIAGINYGYTF. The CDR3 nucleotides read TGTGCCAGCATCAACATAGCAGGAATCAACTATGGCTACACCTTC.

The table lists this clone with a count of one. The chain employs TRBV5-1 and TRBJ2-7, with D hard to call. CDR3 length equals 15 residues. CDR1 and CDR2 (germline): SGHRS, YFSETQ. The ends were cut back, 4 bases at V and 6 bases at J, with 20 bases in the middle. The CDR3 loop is CASSPDGLYIGEQYF. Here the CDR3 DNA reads TGCGCCAGCAGCCCGGACGGCCTCTATATCGGCGAGCAGTACTTC.

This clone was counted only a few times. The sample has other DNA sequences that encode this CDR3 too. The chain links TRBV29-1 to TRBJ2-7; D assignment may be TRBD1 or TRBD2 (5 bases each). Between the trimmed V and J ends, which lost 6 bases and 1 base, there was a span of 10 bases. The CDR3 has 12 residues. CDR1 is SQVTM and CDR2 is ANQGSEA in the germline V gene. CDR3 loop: CSVRDGSYEQYF. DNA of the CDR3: TGCAGCGTCCGGGACGGTTCCTACGAGCAGTACTTC.

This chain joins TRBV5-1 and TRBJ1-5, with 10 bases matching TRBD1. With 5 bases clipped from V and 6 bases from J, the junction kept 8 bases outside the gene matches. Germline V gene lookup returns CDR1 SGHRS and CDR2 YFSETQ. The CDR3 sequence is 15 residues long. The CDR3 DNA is TGCGCCAGCAGAGCCGGGACAGGGGACAGTCAGCCCCAGCATTTT. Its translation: CASRAGTGDSQPQHF.

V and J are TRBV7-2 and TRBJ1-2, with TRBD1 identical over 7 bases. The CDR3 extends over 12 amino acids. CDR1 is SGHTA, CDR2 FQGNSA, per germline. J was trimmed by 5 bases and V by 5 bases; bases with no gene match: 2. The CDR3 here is CASSVTGYGYTF. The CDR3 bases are TGTGCCAGCAGCGTGACAGGGTATGGCTACACCTTC.

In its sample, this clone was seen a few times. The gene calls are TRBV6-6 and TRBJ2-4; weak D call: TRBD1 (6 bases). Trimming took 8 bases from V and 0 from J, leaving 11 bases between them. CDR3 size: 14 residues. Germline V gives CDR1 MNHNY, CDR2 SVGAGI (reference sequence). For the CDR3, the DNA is TGTGCCAGCGGGGACACCATAGCCAAAAACATTCAGTACTTC. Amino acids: CASGDTIAKNIQYF.

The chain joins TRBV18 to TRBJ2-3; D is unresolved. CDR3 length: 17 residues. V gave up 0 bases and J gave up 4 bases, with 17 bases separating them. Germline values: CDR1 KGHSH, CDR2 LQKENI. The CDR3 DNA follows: TGTGCCAGCTCACCACCTTACAGTAAAGCTTTCGCAGATACGCAGTATTTT. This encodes CASSPPYSKAFADTQYF.

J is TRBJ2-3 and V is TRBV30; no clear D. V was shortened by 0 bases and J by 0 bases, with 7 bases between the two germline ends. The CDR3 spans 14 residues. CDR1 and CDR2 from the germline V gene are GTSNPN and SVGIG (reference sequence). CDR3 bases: TGTGCCTGGAGTGTATCCTCTAGCACAGATACGCAGTATTTT. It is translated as CAWSVSSSTDTQYF.

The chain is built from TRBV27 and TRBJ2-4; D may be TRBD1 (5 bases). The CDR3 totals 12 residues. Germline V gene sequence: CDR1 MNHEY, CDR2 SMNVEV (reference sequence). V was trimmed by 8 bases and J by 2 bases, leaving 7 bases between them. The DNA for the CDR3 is TGTGCCAGCGGGGCGTCCAAAAACATTCAGTACTTC. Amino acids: CASGASKNIQYF.

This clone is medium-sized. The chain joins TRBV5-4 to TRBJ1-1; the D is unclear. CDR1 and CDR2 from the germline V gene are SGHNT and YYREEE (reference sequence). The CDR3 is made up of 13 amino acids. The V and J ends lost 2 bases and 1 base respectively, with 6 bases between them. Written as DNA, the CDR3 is TGTGCCAGCAGCTTCTCCCAGAACACTGAAGCTTTCTTT. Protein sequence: CASSFSQNTEAFF.

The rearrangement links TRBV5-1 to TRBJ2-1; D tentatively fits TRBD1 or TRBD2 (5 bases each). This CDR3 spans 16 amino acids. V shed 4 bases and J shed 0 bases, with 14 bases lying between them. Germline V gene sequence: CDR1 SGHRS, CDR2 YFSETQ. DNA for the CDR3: TGCGCCAGCAGCCCGTTAGCGAGGGGCTCCTACAATGAGCAGTTCTTC. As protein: CASSPLARGSYNEQFF.

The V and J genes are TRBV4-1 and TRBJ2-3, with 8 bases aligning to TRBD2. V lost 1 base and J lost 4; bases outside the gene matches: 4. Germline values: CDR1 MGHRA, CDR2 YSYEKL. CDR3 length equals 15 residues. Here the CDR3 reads CASSQGREAPDTQYF. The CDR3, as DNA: TGCGCCAGCAGCCAAGGGCGGGAGGCCCCAGATACGCAGTATTTT.

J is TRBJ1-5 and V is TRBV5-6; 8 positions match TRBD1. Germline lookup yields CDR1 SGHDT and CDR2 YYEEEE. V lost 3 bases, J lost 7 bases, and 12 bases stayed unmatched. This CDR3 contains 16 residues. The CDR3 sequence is CASSSYHTGQGQPQHF. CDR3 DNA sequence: TGTGCCAGCAGCTCTTACCATACAGGACAGGGACAGCCCCAGCATTTT.

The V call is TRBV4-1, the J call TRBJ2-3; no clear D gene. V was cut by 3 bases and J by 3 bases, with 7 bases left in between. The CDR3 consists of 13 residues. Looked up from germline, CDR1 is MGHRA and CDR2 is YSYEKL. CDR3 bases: TGCGCCAGCAGCCACAGAGAAACAGATACGCAGTATTTT. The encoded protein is CASSHRETDTQYF.